The 27 T cell receptor beta chains below were found in one sample sequenced in a study of blood T cell repertoires in COVID-19. Sequencing used immunoSEQ multiplex PCR; TCRdb keeps in-frame clones, though not all of them. The sample consists of around 320,000 clones, around 92% of them appearing once. The sample consisted of PBMCs or T cells enriched from blood (not recorded which). Every receptor here comes from a woman aged 45-59 years who had been exposed to COVID-19.

V usage is TRBV10-1 and J usage is TRBJ1-5; 7 nucleotides line up with TRBD1. After removal of 9 bases from V and 0 bases from J, the junction contained 2 bases not matched to a gene. CDR3 length: 13 amino acids. CDR1 and CDR2 (germline): WNHNN, SYGVQD (reference sequence). For the CDR3, the DNA is TGCGCCAGGACAGGGCATAGCAATCAGCCCCAGCATTTT. It encodes CARTGHSNQPQHF.

V and J are TRBV20-1 and TRBJ2-5; 7 bases agree with TRBD2. V shed 3 bases and J 5 bases; nucleotides not matched to a gene: 6. Germline values: CDR1 DFQATT, CDR2 SNEGSKA (reference sequence). The CDR3 has 13 amino acids. CDR3 in DNA: TGCAGTGCTAGTTTGGGGAGGGAGGAGACCCAGTACTTC. Encoded protein: CSASLGREETQYF.

This chain uses TRBV19 with TRBJ2-1; 7 bases line up with TRBD1. From germline, CDR1 is LNHDA and CDR2 SQIVND (reference sequence). The V and J ends lost 3 bases and 6 bases, in that order; junction bases with no gene match: 5. The CDR3 spans 14 residues. The CDR3 sequence is CASSMRGHPNEQFF. CDR3 coding DNA: TGTGCCAGTAGTATGAGGGGGCACCCCAATGAGCAGTTCTTC.

This rearrangement joins TRBV30 to TRBJ1-2; D ambiguous. Looked up from germline, CDR1 is GTSNPN and CDR2 is SVGIG (reference sequence). Trimming left V 5 bases short and J 7 bases short, with 14 bases between. The CDR3 covers 12 residues. The CDR3 DNA reads TGTGCCTGGGATTTGGGAGGCGGTGGCTACACCTTC. This encodes CAWDLGGGGYTF. Based on the CDR3 plus reference TRBV30 and TRBJ1-2, the full variable domain is SQTIHQWPATLVQPVGSPLSLECTVEGTSNPNLYWYRQAAGRGLQLLFYSVGIGQISSEVPQNLSASRPQDRQFILSSKKLLLSDSGFYLCAWDLGGGGYTFGSGTRLTVV.

This chain uses TRBV5-1 with TRBJ1-2; D is perhaps TRBD1 (5 bases). From germline, CDR1 is SGHRS and CDR2 YFSETQ. Deletions cut 3 bases from V and 1 base from J, with 10 bases between. The CDR3 spans 14 residues. CDR3 loop: CASSYGGNNYGYTF. CDR3 in DNA: TGCGCCAGCAGCTATGGGGGGAATAACTATGGCTACACCTTC.

The V and J genes are TRBV29-1 and TRBJ1-1; TRBD1 is a possible D gene (5 bases). The CDR3 length is 13 residues. Germline CDR1 SQVTM, CDR2 ANQGSEA. Trimming left V 2 bases short and J 0 bases short, with 7 bases between. The CDR3 DNA follows: TGCAGCGTTGAAAGACAGATGAACACTGAAGCTTTCTTT. It specifies CSVERQMNTEAFF.

The table lists this clone with a few counts. The genes are TRBV15 and TRBJ1-2; D not certain. Germline values: CDR1 LNHNV, CDR2 YYDKDF (reference sequence). V lost 1 base and J lost 4, with 13 bases in between. This CDR3 has 15 residues. CDR3 loop: CATSRVGSGPYGYTF. CDR3 DNA: TGTGCCACCAGCAGAGTAGGAAGCGGGCCCTATGGCTACACCTTC.

Written as DNA, the CDR3 is TGTGCCAGCAGCCCAGACAGGGTATGGACAGATACGCAGTATTTT. It encodes CASSPDRVWTDTQYF. This sequence joins TRBV7-2 and TRBJ2-3; 7 bases align to TRBD1. V shed 5 bases, J shed 3 bases, and the junction held 8 bases outside the gene matches. Germline V CDR1 and CDR2: SGHTA, FQGNSA. The CDR3 covers 15 residues.

The V gene is TRBV5-1, the J gene TRBJ2-7; 7 bases are a match to TRBD1. The V gene end was trimmed by 5 bases and the J gene end by 3 bases; junction bases not matched to a gene: 8. Per germline, CDR1 SGHRS and CDR2 YFSETQ. This CDR3 is built from 14 residues. CDR3 protein: CASRVGTAIYEQYF. DNA of the CDR3: TGCGCCAGCAGAGTGGGGACAGCTATCTACGAGCAGTACTTC.

V usage is TRBV27 and J usage is TRBJ1-2, with 11 bases matching TRBD1. Unmatched junction bases numbered 8, after V lost 5 bases and J lost 3 bases. This CDR3 is 16 amino acids long. Germline V gene data show CDR1 as MNHEY and CDR2 as SMNVEV (reference sequence). The CDR3 coding sequence is TGTGCCAGCAGTGGCACCGGGACAGGGGGGTACTATGGCTACACCTTC. Translated: CASSGTGTGGYYGYTF.

The CDR3 region has the DNA TGTGCCAGCAGCTTAGACAGGGCCGGTGGAAACACCATATATTTT. It yields the protein CASSLDRAGGNTIYF. The chain is built from TRBV11-2 and TRBJ1-3; D might be TRBD1 (5 bases). Deletions cut 0 bases from V and 3 bases from J, with 9 bases between. This CDR3 contains 15 residues. Per germline, CDR1 SGHAT and CDR2 FQNNGV.

The CDR3 nucleotides are TGCGCCAGCAGCAGCGGGACAGGGGCGATCGGGAGTAGTGAGCAGTTCTTC. It is translated as CASSSGTGAIGSSEQFF. The chain carries TRBV5-1 and TRBJ2-1, with 10 bases that match TRBD1. V was pared by 4 bases and J by 9 bases, with 16 bases of the junction left unmatched. This CDR3 is 17 amino acids long. Germline values: CDR1 SGHRS, CDR2 YFSETQ.

The J gene is TRBJ1-1, the V gene TRBV25-1, with D possibly matching TRBD1 (5 bases). CDR3 length equals 13 residues. Trimming took off 1 base at V and 9 bases at J, with 12 bases between the two ends. Germline loops: CDR1 MGHDK, CDR2 SYGVNS. The CDR3 protein is CASSEFGASKAFF. CDR3 DNA sequence: TGTGCCAGCAGTGAATTTGGGGCTTCTAAAGCTTTCTTT. Full variable domain (remainder filled in from reference TRBV25-1 and TRBJ1-1): EADIYQTPRYLVIGTGKKITLECSQTMGHDKMYWYQQDPGMELHLIHYSYGVNSTEKGDLSSESTVSRIRTEHFPLTLESARPSHTSQYLCASSEFGASKAFFGQGTRLTVV.

This rearrangement joins TRBV2 to TRBJ1-2; D is perhaps TRBD1 (5 bases). The CDR3 extends over 15 amino acids. CDR1 and CDR2 (germline): SNHLY, FYNNEI. Trimming removed 0 bases from V and 7 bases from J, with 15 bases in between. CDR3 amino acids: CASSEALRAGGGYTF. CDR3 nucleotides: TGTGCCAGCAGTGAAGCGCTTAGGGCCGGGGGTGGCTACACCTTC.

V is TRBV30 and J is TRBJ1-1; 11 positions match TRBD1. CDR1 is GTSNPN, CDR2 SVGIG, per germline (reference sequence). With V trimmed by 5 bases and J by 7 bases, 3 bases remained unmatched. CDR3 size: 12 residues. The CDR3 sequence: CAWAGTGGEAFF. The DNA for the CDR3 is TGTGCCTGGGCCGGGACAGGGGGTGAAGCTTTCTTT.

This chain joins TRBV6-5 and TRBJ1-2; a weak D match, TRBD1 (5 bases). CDR3 length: 14 amino acids. The ends were cut back, 6 bases at V and 4 bases at J, with 15 bases in the middle. The germline CDR1 and CDR2 sequences are MNHEY and SVGAGI. The CDR3 loop is CASRDGGALYGYTF. The CDR3 DNA is TGTGCCAGCAGGGACGGGGGAGCCCTCTATGGCTACACCTTC.

The chain employs TRBV15 and TRBJ2-6; D may be TRBD1 (6 bases). The CDR3 is 17 amino acids. Germline CDR1 reads LNHNV; CDR2 reads YYDKDF (reference sequence). V lost 3 bases, J lost 0 bases, and 12 bases lay in between. The CDR3 protein is CATSSYREISGANVLTF. The DNA for the CDR3 is TGTGCCACCAGCAGCTACAGGGAAATCTCTGGGGCCAACGTCCTGACTTTC.

V gene TRBV3-1 (or the pseudogene TRBV3-2) combines with J gene TRBJ2-1; TRBD2 matches 14 bases. Germline CDR1 is LGHDT and CDR2 is YNNKEL (reference sequence). The CDR3 is 17 residues long. Trimming at V came to 2 bases and at J to 7 bases, leaving 7 bases not matched to a gene. As DNA, the CDR3 is TGTGCCAGCAGCCAACTCAAGGGGACTAGCGGGGGTAATGAGCAGTTCTTC. Translated, it gives CASSQLKGTSGGNEQFF.

The rearrangement uses TRBV4-1 and TRBJ2-2, with 12 bases matching TRBD1. The CDR3 is made up of 17 amino acids. Germline loops: CDR1 MGHRA, CDR2 YSYEKL. J was trimmed by 3 bases and V by 4 bases; bases with no gene match: 6. DNA of the CDR3: TGCGCCAGCAGCCTCCGGGACAGGGGGCCTGACACCGGGGAGCTGTTTTTT. This gives the protein CASSLRDRGPDTGELFF.

DNA for the CDR3: TGTGCCAGCAGGAGGCAGACAGGACTTAATTCACCCCTCCACTTT. Encoded protein: CASRRQTGLNSPLHF. The J gene is TRBJ1-6, the V gene TRBV27; perhaps TRBD1 as D (6 bases). CDR1 is MNHEY and CDR2 is SMNVEV in the germline V gene (reference sequence). Trimming left V 6 bases short and J 6 bases short, with 15 bases between. CDR3 length: 15 residues.

The chain couples TRBV4-1 to TRBJ2-5, with 12 positions matching TRBD2. The junction had 10 bases not matched to a gene; V was cut back by 4 bases and J by 1 base. The germline V gene encodes CDR1 MGHRA and CDR2 YSYEKL. The CDR3 consists of 18 residues. In nucleotides, the CDR3 is TGCGCCAGCAGCCGCCTCGTACTAGCGGGGGGCCGCCAAGAGACCCAGTACTTC. Its translation: CASSRLVLAGGRQETQYF.

The rearrangement links TRBV19 to TRBJ1-1; no clear D. This CDR3 is built from 11 residues. V was pared by 7 bases and J by 4 bases, with 7 bases between. Germline CDR1 is LNHDA and CDR2 is SQIVND (reference sequence). The CDR3 DNA sequence: TGTGCCAGTATTGAGTTCACTGAAGCTTTCTTT. Its translation is CASIEFTEAFF.

The V and J genes are TRBV5-1 and TRBJ1-4; D unresolved. The CDR3 has 16 amino acids. V was shortened by 1 base and J by 2 bases, with 12 bases between the two germline ends. The germline V gene encodes CDR1 SGHRS and CDR2 YFSETQ. The CDR3 is CASSLLSYGTNEKLFF. DNA of the CDR3: TGCGCCAGCAGCTTGCTGTCCTACGGGACTAATGAAAAACTGTTTTTT.

This chain joins TRBV28 and TRBJ1-2; the match to TRBD1 covers 9 bases. The CDR3 covers 13 residues. Germline loops: CDR1 MDHEN, CDR2 SYDVKM. Germline trimming cut 6 bases from V and 8 bases from J; bases unmatched to any gene: 7. The CDR3 bases are TGTGCCAGCAGCTCCGGACAGGGGAGGGGCTACACCTTC. Protein: CASSSGQGRGYTF.

The CDR3 DNA reads TGTGCCAGCAGCTCCCCAGGGACAGGGCAAGAGACCCAGTACTTC. Amino acids: CASSSPGTGQETQYF. J is TRBJ2-5 and V is TRBV5-5, with 9 bases that match TRBD1. Germline CDR1 is SGHKS and CDR2 is YYEKEE (reference sequence). The CDR3 extends over 15 amino acids. Losses at the gene ends were 3 bases for V and 2 bases for J; bases not matched to a gene: 5.

This clone was picked up a small number of times. V usage is TRBV3-1 (or the pseudogene TRBV3-2) and J usage is TRBJ1-1; D is possibly TRBD1 (5 bases). Germline V gives CDR1 LGHDT, CDR2 YNNKEL (reference sequence). CDR3 length equals 14 residues. Deletions cut 3 bases from V and 5 bases from J, with 13 bases between. The CDR3 is CASSHLVGGTEAFF. Written as DNA, the CDR3 is TGTGCCAGCAGCCACTTAGTGGGGGGGACTGAAGCTTTCTTT.

The chain links TRBV7-2 to TRBJ1-5; the D is unclear. In germline, CDR1 is SGHTA, CDR2 FQGNSA. The V and J ends lost 4 bases and 4 bases respectively, with 11 bases between them. The CDR3 spans 14 residues. CDR3 in DNA: TGTGCCAGCAGCTCGTGGACGGGGAATCAGCCCCAGCATTTT. It specifies CASSSWTGNQPQHF.